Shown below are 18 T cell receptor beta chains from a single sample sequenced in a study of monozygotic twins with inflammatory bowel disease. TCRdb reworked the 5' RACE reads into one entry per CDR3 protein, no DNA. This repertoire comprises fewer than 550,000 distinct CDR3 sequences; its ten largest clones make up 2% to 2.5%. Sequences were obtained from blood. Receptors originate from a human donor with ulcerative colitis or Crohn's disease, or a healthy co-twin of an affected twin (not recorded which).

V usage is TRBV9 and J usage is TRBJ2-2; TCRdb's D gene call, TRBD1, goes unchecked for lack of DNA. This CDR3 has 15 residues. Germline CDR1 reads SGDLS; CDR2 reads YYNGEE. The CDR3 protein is CASSVSGPGAGELFF. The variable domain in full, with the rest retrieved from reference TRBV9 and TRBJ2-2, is DSGVTQTPKHLITATGQRVTLRCSPRSGDLSVYWYQQSLDQGLQFLIQYYNGEERAKGNILERFSAQQFPDLHSELNLSSLELGDSALYFCASSVSGPGAGELFFGEGSRLTVL.

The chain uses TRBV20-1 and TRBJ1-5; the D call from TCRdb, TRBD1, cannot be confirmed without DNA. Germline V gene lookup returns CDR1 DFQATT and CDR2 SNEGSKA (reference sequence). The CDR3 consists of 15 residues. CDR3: CSARADRETHQPQHF.

CDR3 loop: CSARALGGAGYNDQFF. The chain employs TRBV20-1 and TRBJ2-1; with no DNA, the TCRdb D assignment of TRBD1 cannot be verified. CDR1 is DFQATT and CDR2 is SNEGSKA in the germline V gene (reference sequence). There are 16 residues in the CDR3.

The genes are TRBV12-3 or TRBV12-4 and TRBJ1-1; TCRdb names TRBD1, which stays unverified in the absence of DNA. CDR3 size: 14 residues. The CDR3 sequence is CASSIVGGQTEAFF.

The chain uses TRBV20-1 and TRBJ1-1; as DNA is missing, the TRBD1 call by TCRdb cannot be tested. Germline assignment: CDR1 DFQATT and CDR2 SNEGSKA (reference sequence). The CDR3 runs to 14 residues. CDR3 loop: CSARDDRVPTEAFF.

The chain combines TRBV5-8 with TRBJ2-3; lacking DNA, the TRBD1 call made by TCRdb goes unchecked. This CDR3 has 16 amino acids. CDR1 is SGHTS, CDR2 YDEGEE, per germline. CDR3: CASSSGTGWTTDTQYF.

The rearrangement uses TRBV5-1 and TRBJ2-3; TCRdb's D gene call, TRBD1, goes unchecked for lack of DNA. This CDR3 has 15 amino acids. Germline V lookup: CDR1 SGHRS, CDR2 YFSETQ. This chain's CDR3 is CASSSDSGATDTQYF.

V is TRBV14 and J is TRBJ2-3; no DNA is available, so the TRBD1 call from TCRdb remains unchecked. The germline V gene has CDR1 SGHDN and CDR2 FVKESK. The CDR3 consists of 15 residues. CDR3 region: CASSQGARSTDTQYF.

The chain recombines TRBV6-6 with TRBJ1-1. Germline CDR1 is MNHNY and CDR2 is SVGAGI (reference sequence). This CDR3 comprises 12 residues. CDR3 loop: CASSYANTEAFF.

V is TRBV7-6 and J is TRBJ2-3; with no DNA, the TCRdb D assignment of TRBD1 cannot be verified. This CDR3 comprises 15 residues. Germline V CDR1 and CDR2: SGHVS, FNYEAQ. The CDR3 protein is CASSLLGTEADTQYF.

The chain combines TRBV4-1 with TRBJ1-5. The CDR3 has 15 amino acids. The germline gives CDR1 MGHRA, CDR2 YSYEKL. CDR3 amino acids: CASSQEMGLYQPQHF.

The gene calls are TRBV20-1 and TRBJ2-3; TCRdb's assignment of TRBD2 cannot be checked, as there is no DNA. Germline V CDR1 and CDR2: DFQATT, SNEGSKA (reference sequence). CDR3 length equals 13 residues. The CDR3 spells CSATRLHTDTQYF.

CDR3 sequence reads: CAISGGQASRNEQFF. This chain uses TRBV10-3 with TRBJ2-1; the TCRdb D gene call, TRBD2, has no DNA to confirm it. CDR3 length: 15 amino acids. Germline CDR1 is ENHRY and CDR2 is SYGVKD.

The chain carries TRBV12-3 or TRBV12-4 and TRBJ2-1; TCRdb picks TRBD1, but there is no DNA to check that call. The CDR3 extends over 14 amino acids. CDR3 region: CASRLSGGAFEQFF.

CDR3 region: CASSQSGEQYF. V is TRBV3-1 and J is TRBJ2-7. The CDR3 length is 11 residues. The germline CDR1 and CDR2 sequences are LGHDT and YNNKEL (reference sequence).

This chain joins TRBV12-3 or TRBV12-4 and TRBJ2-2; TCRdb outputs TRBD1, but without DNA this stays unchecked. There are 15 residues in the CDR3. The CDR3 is CASSRGQGFSGELFF.

CDR3: CASSFLLGSSGNTIYF. J is TRBJ1-3 and V is TRBV12-3 or TRBV12-4. This CDR3 has 16 residues.

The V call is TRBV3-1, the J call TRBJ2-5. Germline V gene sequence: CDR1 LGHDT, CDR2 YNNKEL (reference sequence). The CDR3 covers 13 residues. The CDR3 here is CASSQKGSGTQYF.